Below are 18 T cell receptor beta chains sequenced from a single sample in a study of tumor-infiltrating lymphocytes in primary liver carcinoma. Making TCR beta cDNA involved roughly 0.55 ug total RNA and a constant-region primer. It was through three nested multiplex PCR rounds of slightly modified ARM-PCR that TCR beta libraries arose. For approximately 10 cycles apiece, the opening two PCR rounds ran with TRBV1-TRBV30 forward primers and a C-beta reverse primer. TCRdb recomputed calls from the multiplex PCR reads with MiXCR, one row per CDR3 protein. The sample has some 320,000 distinct CDR3 sequences, approximately 60% seen once; the top ten hold approximately 9%. The blood RNA (from unsorted whole blood) was obtained, and germline DNA was also extracted. The specimen was peripheral blood. These receptors originate from a man aged 40-55 years with primary liver carcinoma and hepatitis B virus infection.

The chain recombines TRBV10-1 with TRBJ2-5, with 8 positions matching TRBD2. Germline loops: CDR1 WNHNN, CDR2 SYGVQD (reference sequence). The CDR3 has 21 amino acids. V dropped 2 bases and J dropped 4; count of bases not matched to a gene: 24. Here the CDR3 reads CASSEEWASGWWVRERETQYF. Here the CDR3 DNA reads TGCGCCAGCAGTGAGGAGTGGGCTAGCGGGTGGTGGGTAAGAGAAAGAGAGACCCAGTACTTC.

Turning to this clonotype: Germline and junction disagree at one end, which may indicate a read error. The chain couples TRBV4-2 to TRBJ2-7; D is perhaps TRBD1 or TRBD2 (5 bases each). The CDR3 contains 15 residues. CDR1 LGHNA and CDR2 YNFKEQ come from the germline V gene. The CDR3 nucleotides read TGTGCCAGCAGCCCCCAAGGGACGAACTCCCACGAGCAGTACTTC. This encodes CASSPQGTNSHEQYF.

This clonotype was seen a handful of times. The junction does not match germline at one end; this may be a read error. V is TRBV4-2 and J is TRBJ2-5; the D is unclear. This CDR3 has 15 residues. The germline CDR1 and CDR2 sequences are LGHNA and YNFKEQ. Written as DNA, the CDR3 is TGTGCCAGCAGCCAAGAGAATGAGGCTAGTGAGACCCGGTACTTC. Protein product: CASSQENEASETRYF.

Comments on this clonotype: Possible read error: a much larger clone is one base away. This rearrangement joins TRBV4-2 to TRBJ2-1; 9 bases match TRBD2. Germline V CDR1 and CDR2: LGHNA, YNFKEQ. This CDR3 has 16 amino acids. Here the CDR3 DNA reads TGTGCCTGCAGCCAAGATCCGCGACTAGCGGACAATGAGCAGTTCTTC. Residues: CACSQDPRLADNEQFF.

This clonotype was counted at least ten times. CDR3 amino acids: CASSQDALIAGVFYTQYF. CDR3 nucleotide sequence: TGCGCCAGCAGCCAAGATGCACTCATAGCGGGAGTGTTCTATACGCAGTATTTT. The chain joins TRBV4-3 to TRBJ2-3, with TRBD2 matching over 9 bases. This CDR3 region has 18 residues. V lost 0 bases to trimming and J lost 7 bases; unmatched junction nucleotides: 14. CDR1 and CDR2 (germline): LGHNA, YSLEER.

Remarks on this clonotype: A read error may account for a junction end that differs from germline. The gene calls are TRBV6-2 or TRBV6-3 and TRBJ2-5; a possible D gene is TRBD2 (6 bases). Germline CDR1 reads MNHEY; CDR2 reads SVGEGT. CDR3 size: 15 residues. This chain's CDR3 is CASSWTNRSGETQHF. CDR3 bases: TGTGCCAGCAGTTGGACTAACAGGAGTGGAGAGACCCAGCACTTC.

Regarding this clonotype: It may be a read error: a sequence one base away is much more abundant. The CDR3 loop reads CASSIRGRQETQNF. As DNA, the CDR3 is TGTGCCAGCAGCATCAGGGGGCGCCAAGAGACCCAGAACTTC. The chain has TRBV5-4 and TRBJ2-5; 8 bases agree with TRBD1. CDR3 length: 14 amino acids. The germline CDR1 and CDR2 sequences are SGHNT and YYREEE (reference sequence).

A remark on this clonotype: The junction departs from the called germline gene at one end, perhaps through a read error. The rearrangement uses TRBV11-3 and TRBJ2-2, with TRBD1 identical over 9 bases. The CDR3 is made up of 17 amino acids. Germline V gene sequence: CDR1 SGHNT, CDR2 YENEEA. The CDR3 spells CASNLEAGTGHTGELFF. The CDR3 nucleotides are TGTGCCAGCAACTTAGAAGCTGGGACAGGGCACACCGGGGAGCTGTTCTTT. Together with reference TRBV11-3 and TRBJ2-2, the CDR3 gives the full variable domain: EAGVVQSPRYKIIEKKQPVAFWCNPISGHNTLYWYLQNLGQGPELLIRYENEEAVDDSQLPKDRFSAERLKGVDSTLKIQPAELGDSAVYLCASNLEAGTGHTGELFFGEGSRLTVL.

Comment on this clonotype: A single base separates this from a much larger clone, so it may be a read error. The chain employs TRBV6-1 and TRBJ1-5, with a weak D call TRBD1 (5 bases). CDR1 MNHNS and CDR2 SASEGT come from the germline V gene. The CDR3 is 14 residues long. V lost 1 base, J lost 11 bases, and 15 bases lay in between. The CDR3 spells CASSEGQGAQSQHF. The CDR3 bases are TGTGCCAGCAGTGAAGGTCAGGGCGCCCAGTCCCAGCATTTT.

The genes are TRBV10-3 and TRBJ2-7; 13 positions match TRBD2. Trimming cost V 2 bases and J 2 bases; bases outside gene matches: 6. In germline, CDR1 is ENHRY, CDR2 SYGVKD. The CDR3 totals 17 residues. The CDR3: CAISEPGLAGRTYEQYF. The CDR3 DNA reads TGTGCCATCAGTGAGCCGGGACTAGCGGGAAGGACCTACGAGCAGTACTTC.

Of note for this clonotype: An end of the junction does not agree with germline; a read error may underlie this. The chain carries TRBV11-2 and TRBJ2-2; possible D gene TRBD2, 6 bases. Looked up from germline, CDR1 is SGHAT and CDR2 is FQNNGV. The CDR3 covers 14 residues. CDR3 loop: CANSLIARGGELSF. Written as DNA, the CDR3 is TGTGCCAACAGCTTAATAGCGAGGGGCGGGGAGCTGTCTTTT.

Notes on this clonotype: It may be a read error: a sequence one base away is much more abundant. This rearrangement joins TRBV6-5 to TRBJ1-5, with D unclear. This CDR3 spans 15 amino acids. Per germline, CDR1 MNHEY and CDR2 SVGAGI. CDR3 protein: CVSSYSVNSNQPQHF. The CDR3 DNA is TGTGTCAGCAGTTACTCAGTTAATAGCAATCAGCCCCAGCATTTT.

As regards this clonotype: With a much larger clone just one base away, this may be a read error. The rearrangement links TRBV4-3 to TRBJ2-5, with 12 bases identical to TRBD2. Germline lookup yields CDR1 LGHNA and CDR2 YSLEER. The J segment lost 7 bases and the V segment lost 0 bases, leaving 6 bases of the junction unmatched. This CDR3 has 16 residues. The CDR3 here is CASSQDLAGGPVTQYF. CDR3 in DNA: TGCGCCAGCAGCCAAGATCTAGCGGGAGGGCCAGTGACCCAGTACTTC.

As concerns this clonotype: Relative to the germline gene, one junction end is altered; a read error may explain this. V and J are TRBV11-2 and TRBJ2-3; 10 nucleotides align to TRBD2. This CDR3 is 14 amino acids long. The germline V gene has CDR1 SGHAT and CDR2 FQNNGV. DNA of the CDR3: TGTGTCAGCAAAGCGGGAGGGCCTGAAGATACACAGTATTTT. It yields the protein CVSKAGGPEDTQYF.

Note on this clonotype: A read error may explain this, as a much larger clone is one base away. This chain connects TRBV29-1 to TRBJ2-1; D is uncertain. The CDR3 spans 13 residues. Trimming stripped 7 bases from V and 7 bases from J, with 17 bases between. CDR1 SQVTM and CDR2 ANQGSEA come from the germline V gene. The CDR3 is CSATYWPDNEQFF. CDR3 sequence (DNA): TGCAGCGCCACCTATTGGCCGGATAATGAGCAGTTCTTC.

As for this clonotype: One end of the junction does not line up with germline, which may come from a read error. The chain carries TRBV6-2 or TRBV6-3 and TRBJ2-5; a weak D match, TRBD2 (5 bases). From germline, CDR1 is MNHEY and CDR2 SVGEGT. This CDR3 has 17 amino acids. The CDR3 here is CASSYSPERPAEETRYF. The CDR3 coding sequence is TGTGCCAGCAGTTACTCGCCGGAACGGCCAGCGGAAGAGACCCGGTACTTC.

The V gene is TRBV6-1, the J gene TRBJ1-6, with D unresolved. CDR3 length equals 15 residues. V was pared by 6 bases and J by 10 bases, with 19 bases between. Germline V gene lookup returns CDR1 MNHNS and CDR2 SASEGT. As DNA, the CDR3 is TGTGCCAGCAGCCTGGCACTCCAGGAGGGCTCACCCCTCCACTTT. Residues: CASSLALQEGSPLHF.

Comment on this clonotype: One base away lies a much larger clone, so this may be a sequencing read error. The chain employs TRBV5-1 and TRBJ1-5, with D unresolved. Looked up from germline, CDR1 is SGHRS and CDR2 is YFSETQ. This CDR3 has 14 residues. The germline V and J ends were trimmed by 0 bases and 6 bases, with 10 bases remaining between them. The CDR3 is CASSLAEAGQPQHF. In DNA, the CDR3 is TGCGCCAGCAGCTTGGCAGAGGCCGGTCAGCCCCAGCATTTT.